The 26 T cell receptor beta chains below were found in one sample sequenced in a study of control samples from healthy donors and cancer patients. The protocol was immunoSEQ multiplex PCR, while the TCRdb copy is restricted to in-frame clones and leaves out a portion. The table has 150,000 to 200,000 clones, roughly 91% seen once. Sequencing was carried out using blood. These receptors were obtained from a man aged 18 to 35 in good health.

A word on this clone: This sample includes further DNA sequences coding for the same CDR3. The V and J genes are TRBV3-1 (or the pseudogene TRBV3-2) and TRBJ1-3, with a weak D call TRBD1 (5 bases). The CDR3 covers 15 residues. The V gene lost 3 bases and the J gene lost 0 bases, with 9 bases spanning the gap. CDR1 and CDR2 (germline): LGHDT, YNNKEL (reference sequence). CDR3: CASSQDIGSGNTIYF. CDR3 DNA sequence: TGTGCCAGCAGCCAGGACATCGGCTCTGGAAACACCATATATTTT.

The rearrangement uses TRBV2 and TRBJ1-1; TRBD1 agrees at 8 bases. In germline, CDR1 is SNHLY, CDR2 FYNNEI. Losses at the gene ends were 6 bases for V and 5 bases for J; bases not matched to a gene: 5. The CDR3 covers 13 residues. CDR3: CASRDREGTEAFF. The DNA of the CDR3 is TGTGCCAGCAGGGACAGGGAGGGGACTGAAGCTTTCTTT.

The chain couples TRBV27 to TRBJ1-5; no firm D call. The germline V and J ends were trimmed by 7 bases and 3 bases, with 13 bases remaining between them. Germline-derived CDR1 and CDR2 are MNHEY and SMNVEV (reference sequence). CDR3 length: 14 residues. The CDR3 sequence: CASNPRGSNQPQHF. The CDR3 DNA reads TGTGCCAGCAACCCCCGGGGTTCCAATCAGCCCCAGCATTTT.

V is TRBV28 and J is TRBJ2-1; 11 positions match TRBD2. This CDR3 comprises 15 residues. The trim removed 6 bases at V and 8 bases at J, leaving 9 bases unmatched. Germline CDR1 and CDR2: MDHEN and SYDVKM. CDR3 sequence: CASSRLAGKRDEQFF. CDR3 DNA: TGTGCCAGCAGCCGACTAGCGGGGAAACGGGATGAGCAGTTCTTC.

This chain links TRBV5-1 with TRBJ2-1; maybe TRBD2 (6 bases). V was trimmed by 2 bases and J by 6 bases, leaving 9 bases between them. This CDR3 comprises 13 residues. CDR1 and CDR2 (germline): SGHRS, YFSETQ. DNA of the CDR3: TGCGCCAGCAGCTTAGGAGGGGTCAATGAGCAGTTCTTC. It translates to CASSLGGVNEQFF. Based on the CDR3 plus reference TRBV5-1 and TRBJ2-1, the full variable domain is KAGVTQTPRYLIKTRGQQVTLSCSPISGHRSVSWYQQTPGQGLQFLFEYFSETQRNKGNFPGRFSGRQFSNSRSEMNVSTLELGDSALYLCASSLGGVNEQFFGPGTRLTVL.

The chain joins TRBV7-3 to TRBJ2-7, with D possibly TRBD1 on 6 matching bases. The CDR3 contains 15 residues. Germline values: CDR1 SGHTA, CDR2 FQGTGA. V shed 5 bases and J shed 4 bases, with 18 bases lying between them. CDR3 loop: CASSPMRTAIYEQYF. For the CDR3, the DNA is TGTGCCAGCAGCCCCATGCGGACAGCGATTTACGAGCAGTACTTC.

The V call is TRBV30, the J call TRBJ1-1, with a possible D match to TRBD1 (5 bases). Germline V gives CDR1 GTSNPN, CDR2 SVGIG (reference sequence). With 2 bases removed from V and 6 bases from J, the gap between germline ends came to 16 bases. The CDR3 sequence is 14 residues long. CDR3 DNA sequence: TGTGCCTGGAGTAAATTCGGGGGAACTCCTGAAGCTTTCTTT. Protein product: CAWSKFGGTPEAFF.

The chain has TRBV28 and TRBJ2-2; TRBD1 or TRBD2 may be the D gene (5 bases each). The ends were cut back, 4 bases at V and 0 bases at J, with 12 bases in the middle. The V gene's germline CDR1 is MDHEN and CDR2 SYDVKM. The length of the CDR3 is 16 residues. The CDR3 bases are TGTGCCAGCAGTTCTTTGGGGGTCACGAACACCGGGGAGCTGTTTTTT. Its protein is CASSSLGVTNTGELFF.

The genes are TRBV5-5 and TRBJ2-4; TRBD1 or TRBD2 may be the D gene (5 bases each). Trimming took 1 base from V and 0 from J, leaving 14 bases between them. The CDR3 loop spans 17 amino acids. Germline CDR1 and CDR2: SGHKS and YYEKEE (reference sequence). For the CDR3, the DNA is TGTGCCAGCAGCTTGATCGGTAGTGGGGGAGCCAAAAACATTCAGTACTTC. Translation gives CASSLIGSGGAKNIQYF.

The chain carries TRBV29-1 and TRBJ2-5, with D possibly being TRBD1 (5 bases). V lost 5 bases and J lost 4, with 11 bases in between. CDR1 and CDR2 from the germline V gene are SQVTM and ANQGSEA. The CDR3 is 12 amino acids. The CDR3 sequence: CSVLWGGETQYF. CDR3 in DNA: TGCAGCGTTCTTTGGGGCGGAGAGACCCAGTACTTC.

The rearrangement links TRBV6-1 to TRBJ2-7, with D unclear. The CDR3 has 13 amino acids. Trimming pared 3 bases from V and 4 bases from J, leaving 10 bases between. Germline CDR1 reads MNHNS; CDR2 reads SASEGT. CDR3 coding DNA: TGTGCCAGCAGTGAGACGACGGAGTACGAGCAGTACTTC. Protein sequence: CASSETTEYEQYF.

The V gene is TRBV6-1, the J gene TRBJ2-7, with TRBD1 matching over 9 bases. Germline V CDR1 and CDR2: MNHNS, SASEGT. V shed 3 bases and J 7 bases; nucleotides not matched to a gene: 7. The CDR3 covers 14 residues. CDR3 sequence reads: CASSERDRDGEQYF. The CDR3 DNA follows: TGTGCCAGCAGTGAGCGGGACAGGGATGGAGAGCAGTACTTC.

The chain employs TRBV5-1 and TRBJ1-6, with D possibly matching TRBD1 (6 bases). This CDR3 is built from 16 residues. Trimming shortened V by 2 bases and J by 8 bases, and 17 bases separated the two germline ends. Germline V gene data show CDR1 as SGHRS and CDR2 as YFSETQ. For the CDR3, the DNA is TGCGCCAGCAGCTTACTCCCTGACAGGAGAGATTCACCCCTCCACTTT. It translates to CASSLLPDRRDSPLHF.

The V and J genes are TRBV30 and TRBJ1-5, with 10 positions matching TRBD1. From germline, CDR1 is GTSNPN and CDR2 SVGIG (reference sequence). V trimming: 3 bases; J trimming: 7 bases; junction bases outside the gene matches: 3. The CDR3 runs 13 residues. The CDR3: CAWSGTGEQPQHF. CDR3 bases: TGTGCCTGGAGCGGGACAGGGGAACAGCCCCAGCATTTT.

The chain links TRBV3-1 (or the pseudogene TRBV3-2) to TRBJ1-2; D is possibly TRBD1 (5 bases). Germline CDR1 reads LGHDT; CDR2 reads YNNKEL (reference sequence). There are 14 residues in the CDR3. Deletions cut 4 bases from V and 2 bases from J, with 11 bases between. CDR3: CASSLGLLNYGYTF. CDR3 sequence (DNA): TGTGCCAGCAGCCTGGGACTTTTAAACTATGGCTACACCTTC.

The chain is built from TRBV6-5 and TRBJ1-1, with D unresolved. Per the germline V gene, CDR1 is MNHEY and CDR2 is SVGAGI. V was clipped by 7 bases and J by 4 bases, with 13 bases between them. CDR3 length: 13 residues. CDR3 residues: CASIKGLSTEAFF. In DNA form, the CDR3 reads TGTGCCAGCATTAAGGGATTGAGCACTGAAGCTTTCTTT.

This clone was observed a single time. The V and J genes are TRBV29-1 and TRBJ1-1, with a weak D call TRBD1 (6 bases). V shed 7 bases and J shed 1 base, with 16 bases lying between them. The CDR3 covers 14 residues. Germline lookup yields CDR1 SQVTM and CDR2 ANQGSEA. The CDR3 bases are TGCAGCGGCGGCCAGGGACACACGAACACTGAAGCTTTCTTT. Translated: CSGGQGHTNTEAFF.

The sample holds one count of this clone. V and J are TRBV6-5 and TRBJ1-2; the D gene is possibly TRBD1 (5 bases). The CDR3 runs 14 residues. The V gene lost 2 bases and the J gene lost 8 bases, with 15 bases spanning the gap. CDR1 is MNHEY, CDR2 SVGAGI, per germline. The DNA of the CDR3 is TGTGCCAGCAGTTACAGCCAGGGAGGGCGCGGCTACACCTTC. Translating gives CASSYSQGGRGYTF.

This chain joins TRBV6-5 and TRBJ1-1; no clear D gene. With 7 bases removed from V and 8 bases from J, the gap between germline ends came to 17 bases. Germline CDR1 reads MNHEY; CDR2 reads SVGAGI. This CDR3 comprises 13 residues. The CDR3, as DNA: TGTGCCAGCACCCCCTGGTCCCCCGGGGAAGCTTTCTTT. It is translated as CASTPWSPGEAFF.

This clone was recorded once. This chain joins TRBV3-1 (or the pseudogene TRBV3-2) and TRBJ1-6; D is possibly TRBD1 (6 bases). CDR3 length: 14 residues. CDR1 is LGHDT, CDR2 YNNKEL, per germline (reference sequence). Trimming took off 4 bases at V and 9 bases at J, with 13 bases between the two ends. CDR3 DNA sequence: TGTGCCAGCAGCCCAGAGGGGGGCGCTTCACCCCTCCACTTT. This translates into CASSPEGGASPLHF.

The V and J genes are TRBV9 and TRBJ2-2; D remains ambiguous. Germline CDR1 and CDR2: SGDLS and YYNGEE. The CDR3 sequence is 12 residues long. The V gene lost 3 bases and the J gene lost 4 bases, with 4 bases spanning the gap. CDR3 DNA: TGTGCCAGCAGCGGGGTCACCGGGGAGCTGTTTTTT. This sequence encodes CASSGVTGELFF.

The chain carries TRBV3-1 (or the pseudogene TRBV3-2) and TRBJ2-3, with TRBD2 matching 8 bases. The CDR3 runs to 16 residues. With V trimmed by 4 bases and J by 4 bases, 10 bases remained unmatched. Germline V gene sequence: CDR1 LGHDT, CDR2 YNNKEL (reference sequence). CDR3 DNA sequence: TGTGCCAGCAGCCGCCTAGGACTAGCCTCCGCAGATACGCAGTATTTT. Translation gives CASSRLGLASADTQYF.

The V gene is TRBV19, the J gene TRBJ2-4, with D perhaps TRBD1 (6 bases). Trimming took off 7 bases at V and 0 bases at J, with 10 bases between the two ends. Germline values: CDR1 LNHDA, CDR2 SQIVND (reference sequence). The CDR3 sequence is 14 residues long. CDR3 DNA sequence: TGTGCCAGTATGTCACAGGGAGCCAAAAACATTCAGTACTTC. This sequence encodes CASMSQGAKNIQYF.

The rearrangement joins TRBV9 to TRBJ1-3; TRBD1 is a possible D gene (5 bases). The length of the CDR3 is 14 residues. V dropped 0 bases and J dropped 5 bases, with 9 bases sitting between them. Germline CDR1 and CDR2: SGDLS and YYNGEE. The CDR3 DNA follows: TGTGCCAGCAGCGTAGCTGGGGGGAGAAACACCATATATTTT. As protein: CASSVAGGRNTIYF. Full variable domain (rest looked up from reference TRBV9 and TRBJ1-3): DSGVTQTPKHLITATGQRVTLRCSPRSGDLSVYWYQQSLDQGLQFLIQYYNGEERAKGNILERFSAQQFPDLHSELNLSSLELGDSALYFCASSVAGGRNTIYFGEGSWLTVV.

The chain employs TRBV6-5 and TRBJ2-6, with D tentatively TRBD1 or TRBD2 (5 bases each). Germline assignment: CDR1 MNHEY and CDR2 SVGAGI. The CDR3 consists of 14 residues. The V end lost 7 bases, the J end lost 2 bases, and 9 bases lay between the germline ends. Here the CDR3 DNA reads TGTGCCAGCACTGGGGGAGCTGGGGCCAACGTCCTGACTTTC. Amino acids: CASTGGAGANVLTF.

Here the CDR3 reads CASSPPGHYSTDTQYF. The CDR3 DNA is TGTGCCAGCAGTCCCCCGGGACACTATAGCACAGATACGCAGTATTTT. The chain combines TRBV25-1 with TRBJ2-3; possible D gene TRBD1, 6 bases. This CDR3 comprises 16 residues. Trimming removed 5 bases from V and 0 bases from J, with 15 bases in between. CDR1 is MGHDK and CDR2 is SYGVNS in the germline V gene.